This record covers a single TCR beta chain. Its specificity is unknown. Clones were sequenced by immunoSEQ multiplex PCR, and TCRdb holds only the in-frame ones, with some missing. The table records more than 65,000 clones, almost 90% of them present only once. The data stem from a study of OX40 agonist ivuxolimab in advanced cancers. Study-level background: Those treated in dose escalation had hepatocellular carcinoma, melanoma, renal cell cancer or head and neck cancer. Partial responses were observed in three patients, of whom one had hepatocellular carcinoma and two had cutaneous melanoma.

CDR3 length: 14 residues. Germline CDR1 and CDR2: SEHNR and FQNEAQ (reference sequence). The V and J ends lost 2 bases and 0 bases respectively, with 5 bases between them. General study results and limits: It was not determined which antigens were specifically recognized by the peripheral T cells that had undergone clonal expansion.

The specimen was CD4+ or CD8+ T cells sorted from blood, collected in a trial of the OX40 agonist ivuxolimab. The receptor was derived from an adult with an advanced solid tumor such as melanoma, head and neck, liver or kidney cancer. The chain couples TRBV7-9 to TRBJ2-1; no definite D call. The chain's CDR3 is CASSLTSSYNEQFF. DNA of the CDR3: TGTGCCAGCAGCTTAACGAGCTCCTACAATGAGCAGTTCTTC.